A selection of T cell receptor beta chains follows, all from one sample in a study of blood T cells in healthy people across ages. One entry per CDR3 protein results from TCRdb running MiXCR on the 5' RACE reads. The sample consists of around 1,500,000 distinct CDR3 sequences, approximately 38% of them appearing once. Sequenced input: blood. Receptors were obtained from a woman aged 18-29 years in good health. CDR3s include the opening cysteine and the closing phenylalanine or tryptophan. D genes are given only for firm matches. A clone size is listed for some rows: how often the clone was seen (once, few, many), or a class if it is expanded.

abundance: few
j_gene: TRBJ1-5
d_gene: -
v_gene: TRBV6-6
CDR3aa: CASTTQGYQPQHF
CDR3nt: TGTGCCAGCACTACCCAGGGGTATCAGCCCCAGCATTTT

abundance: -
j_gene: TRBJ2-7
d_gene: -
v_gene: TRBV18
CDR3aa: CASSPATTRTPYEQYF
CDR3nt: TGTGCCAGCTCACCGGCGACCACTAGGACCCCCTACGAGCAGTACTTC

abundance: -
j_gene: TRBJ1-1
d_gene: -
v_gene: TRBV4-1
CDR3aa: CVSSLRRGEEAFF
CDR3nt: TGCGTCAGCAGCCTACGACGGGGGGAGGAAGCTTTCTTT

abundance: -
j_gene: TRBJ2-1
d_gene: TRBD2
v_gene: TRBV15
CDR3aa: CATIAVLAGGPNPNEQFF
CDR3nt: TGTGCCACCATCGCTGTACTAGCGGGAGGGCCCAACCCCAATGAGCAGTTCTTC

abundance: -
j_gene: TRBJ2-7
d_gene: TRBD1
v_gene: TRBV12-3/TRBV12-4
CDR3aa: CASSFRSGTAYEQYF
CDR3nt: TGTGCCAGCAGTTTTAGGTCTGGGACAGCCTACGAGCAGTACTTC

abundance: -
j_gene: TRBJ2-7
d_gene: -
v_gene: TRBV4-2
CDR3aa: CVSSQESSGAYEQYF
CDR3nt: TGTGTCAGCAGCCAAGAGTCCAGTGGCGCCTACGAGCAGTACTTC

abundance: -
j_gene: TRBJ2-2
d_gene: TRBD2
v_gene: TRBV12-3/TRBV12-4
CDR3aa: CASSPRGLATTGELFF
CDR3nt: TGTGCCAGCAGTCCTAGGGGACTAGCGACCACCGGGGAGCTGTTTTTT

abundance: once
j_gene: TRBJ1-2
d_gene: -
v_gene: TRBV11-1
CDR3aa: CASGPGPEWSGYTF
CDR3nt: TGTGCCAGCGGCCCCGGGCCCGAATGGAGCGGCTACACCTTC

abundance: few
j_gene: TRBJ2-3
d_gene: -
v_gene: TRBV5-6
CDR3aa: CASRSRGATDTQYF
CDR3nt: TGTGCCAGCAGAAGTCGGGGGGCAACAGATACGCAGTATTTT

abundance: -
j_gene: TRBJ1-2
d_gene: -
v_gene: TRBV12-3/TRBV12-4
CDR3aa: CASSLARAHISYGYTF
CDR3nt: TGTGCCAGCAGTTTAGCCCGGGCTCACATATCCTATGGCTACACCTTC

abundance: -
j_gene: TRBJ1-5
d_gene: -
v_gene: TRBV7-2
CDR3aa: CASSVGTGNNQPQHF
CDR3nt: TGTGCCAGCAGCGTTGGGACGGGTAACAATCAGCCCCAGCATTTT

abundance: -
j_gene: TRBJ1-3
d_gene: -
v_gene: TRBV7-6
CDR3aa: CASSPNVASSGNTIYF
CDR3nt: TGTGCCAGCAGCCCCAACGTAGCTAGCTCTGGAAACACCATATATTTT

abundance: few
j_gene: TRBJ2-1
d_gene: TRBD2
v_gene: TRBV29-1
CDR3aa: CSVDSLAGGYSYNEQFF
CDR3nt: TGCAGCGTTGATTCTTTAGCGGGAGGGTACTCCTACAATGAGCAGTTCTTC

abundance: -
j_gene: TRBJ1-1
d_gene: TRBD1
v_gene: TRBV6-1
CDR3aa: CASTPTGEKEAFF
CDR3nt: TGTGCCAGCACCCCGACAGGGGAGAAGGAAGCTTTCTTT

abundance: -
j_gene: TRBJ2-4
d_gene: TRBD2
v_gene: TRBV27
CDR3aa: CASSLSGGPAKNIQYF
CDR3nt: TGTGCCAGCAGTCTCTCGGGGGGGCCTGCCAAAAACATTCAGTACTTC

abundance: -
j_gene: TRBJ2-3
d_gene: TRBD2
v_gene: TRBV4-1
CDR3aa: CASSQDLSGGTSDTQYF
CDR3nt: TGCGCCAGCAGCCAAGATCTGAGCGGGGGCACCTCAGATACGCAGTATTTT

abundance: -
j_gene: TRBJ2-7
d_gene: -
v_gene: TRBV5-1
CDR3aa: CASSLGQVLSYEQYF
CDR3nt: TGCGCCAGCAGCTTGGGGCAGGTGCTCTCCTACGAGCAGTACTTC

abundance: -
j_gene: TRBJ2-2
d_gene: -
v_gene: TRBV12-5
CDR3aa: CASGGKVGTGELFF
CDR3nt: TGTGCTAGTGGGGGTAAAGTTGGCACCGGGGAGCTGTTTTTT

abundance: few
j_gene: TRBJ2-7
d_gene: TRBD1
v_gene: TRBV28
CDR3aa: CASSPTGNSYEQYF
CDR3nt: TGTGCCAGCAGTCCGACAGGGAACAGCTACGAGCAGTACTTC

abundance: -
j_gene: TRBJ2-5
d_gene: TRBD2
v_gene: TRBV5-1
CDR3aa: CASSVIPGLEKTQYF
CDR3nt: TGCGCCAGCAGCGTAATTCCGGGACTAGAGAAGACCCAGTACTTC

abundance: -
j_gene: TRBJ2-3
d_gene: -
v_gene: TRBV29-1
CDR3aa: CSVEDAPTARGDYWTDTQYF
CDR3nt: TGCAGCGTTGAAGATGCTCCGACGGCGAGGGGGGACTATTGGACAGATACGCAGTATTTT

abundance: -
j_gene: TRBJ1-5
d_gene: TRBD1
v_gene: TRBV20-1
CDR3aa: CSARQGFGNQPQHF
CDR3nt: TGCAGTGCCAGACAGGGATTTGGCAATCAGCCCCAGCATTTT

abundance: -
j_gene: TRBJ1-2
d_gene: -
v_gene: TRBV6-5
CDR3aa: CASSFFGDGRLGGYTF
CDR3nt: TGTGCCAGCAGTTTTTTCGGGGACGGGAGACTTGGGGGCTACACCTTC

abundance: once
j_gene: TRBJ2-6
d_gene: -
v_gene: TRBV4-1
CDR3aa: CASSQQGNGASVLTF
CDR3nt: TGCGCCAGCAGCCAGCAGGGAAATGGGGCCAGCGTCCTGACTTTC

abundance: once
j_gene: TRBJ1-4
d_gene: -
v_gene: TRBV7-9
CDR3aa: CASSGVHEKLFF
CDR3nt: TGTGCCAGCAGCGGAGTGCATGAAAAACTGTTTTTT

abundance: -
j_gene: TRBJ2-3
d_gene: TRBD2
v_gene: TRBV4-2
CDR3aa: CASSQVPGLAGGGTDTQYF
CDR3nt: TGTGCCAGCAGCCAAGTGCCGGGACTAGCGGGAGGAGGCACAGATACGCAGTATTTT

abundance: few
j_gene: TRBJ2-1
d_gene: -
v_gene: TRBV18
CDR3aa: CASSPRVFSEQFF
CDR3nt: TGTGCCAGCTCACCACGGGTGTTCAGCGAGCAGTTCTTC

abundance: -
j_gene: TRBJ2-3
d_gene: -
v_gene: TRBV3-1
CDR3aa: CASSQPRGTQYF
CDR3nt: TGTGCCAGCAGCCAACCGAGAGGTACGCAGTATTTT

abundance: few
j_gene: TRBJ2-1
d_gene: TRBD2
v_gene: TRBV6-1
CDR3aa: CASTPGTTLGDEQFF
CDR3nt: TGTGCCAGCACCCCCGGGACTACCCTGGGCGATGAGCAGTTCTTC

abundance: few
j_gene: TRBJ2-3
d_gene: TRBD1
v_gene: TRBV7-9
CDR3aa: CASSRLTGGSTDTQYF
CDR3nt: TGTGCCAGCAGCCGTCTGACAGGGGGATCTACAGATACGCAGTATTTT

abundance: -
j_gene: TRBJ2-5
d_gene: -
v_gene: TRBV20-1
CDR3aa: CSASGRETQYF
CDR3nt: TGCAGTGCTAGTGGGAGAGAGACCCAGTACTTC

abundance: few
j_gene: TRBJ2-2
d_gene: -
v_gene: TRBV10-1
CDR3aa: CASRADSETGELFF
CDR3nt: TGCGCCAGCAGGGCGGACAGTGAGACCGGGGAGCTGTTTTTT

abundance: -
j_gene: TRBJ1-6
d_gene: -
v_gene: TRBV28
CDR3aa: CASSPWGGASGSPLHF
CDR3nt: TGTGCCAGCAGTCCCTGGGGGGGGGCCTCTGGTTCACCCCTCCACTTT

abundance: -
j_gene: TRBJ1-1
d_gene: TRBD1
v_gene: TRBV4-1
CDR3aa: CASSRYTGGTTEAFF
CDR3nt: TGCGCCAGCAGCCGGTATACAGGGGGCACCACTGAAGCTTTCTTT

abundance: few
j_gene: TRBJ2-1
d_gene: TRBD2
v_gene: TRBV6-6
CDR3aa: CAGSRSGPSSYNEQFF
CDR3nt: TGTGCCGGAAGTCGTAGCGGGCCAAGCTCCTACAATGAGCAGTTCTTC

abundance: -
j_gene: TRBJ1-3
d_gene: -
v_gene: TRBV12-5
CDR3aa: CASGLVLATTSGNTIYF
CDR3nt: TGTGCTAGTGGTTTGGTACTTGCGACAACCTCTGGAAACACCATATATTTT

abundance: -
j_gene: TRBJ2-2
d_gene: TRBD2
v_gene: TRBV13
CDR3aa: CASSFWKPSGGPSTGELFF
CDR3nt: TGTGCCAGCAGCTTTTGGAAACCTAGCGGGGGGCCGAGCACCGGGGAGCTGTTTTTT

abundance: -
j_gene: TRBJ2-1
d_gene: -
v_gene: TRBV6-2/TRBV6-3
CDR3aa: CARSIPGAYNEQFF
CDR3nt: TGTGCCCGCAGTATACCCGGGGCGTACAATGAGCAGTTCTTC

abundance: -
j_gene: TRBJ2-7
d_gene: -
v_gene: TRBV24-1
CDR3aa: CATSDLKGFAYEQYF
CDR3nt: TGTGCCACCAGTGATTTAAAGGGATTTGCCTACGAGCAGTACTTC

abundance: few
j_gene: TRBJ2-7
d_gene: -
v_gene: TRBV6-1
CDR3aa: CASSKRSATHNFYEQYF
CDR3nt: TGTGCCAGCAGCAAACGGTCTGCCACGCACAATTTCTACGAGCAGTACTTC

abundance: -
j_gene: TRBJ2-7
d_gene: TRBD2
v_gene: TRBV6-1
CDR3aa: CASGGLAAESHYEQYF
CDR3nt: TGTGCCAGCGGAGGACTAGCGGCGGAATCCCACTACGAGCAGTACTTC

abundance: few
j_gene: TRBJ2-3
d_gene: -
v_gene: TRBV5-1
CDR3aa: CASSLADSPTDTQYF
CDR3nt: TGCGCCAGCAGCTTGGCCGACAGTCCGACAGATACGCAGTATTTT

abundance: -
j_gene: TRBJ2-7
d_gene: TRBD2
v_gene: TRBV6-1
CDR3aa: CASSELAGALEGYEQYF
CDR3nt: TGTGCCAGCAGTGAATTAGCGGGGGCCCTAGAGGGCTACGAGCAGTACTTC

abundance: -
j_gene: TRBJ2-3
d_gene: -
v_gene: TRBV7-9
CDR3aa: CASSIGDPDTQYF
CDR3nt: TGTGCCAGCAGCATCGGGGATCCAGATACGCAGTATTTT

abundance: few
j_gene: TRBJ2-3
d_gene: TRBD2
v_gene: TRBV5-6
CDR3aa: CASSKGLAVTDTQYF
CDR3nt: TGTGCCAGCAGCAAGGGACTAGCGGTCACAGATACGCAGTATTTT

abundance: -
j_gene: TRBJ2-7
d_gene: TRBD2
v_gene: TRBV27
CDR3aa: CASSFVGLAGPYEQYF
CDR3nt: TGTGCCAGCAGTTTTGTCGGACTAGCGGGACCCTACGAGCAGTACTTC

abundance: many
j_gene: TRBJ2-1
d_gene: TRBD1
v_gene: TRBV4-1
CDR3aa: CASSPTGDEQFF
CDR3nt: TGCGCCAGCAGCCCTACAGGGGATGAGCAGTTCTTC

abundance: few
j_gene: TRBJ2-1
d_gene: TRBD2
v_gene: TRBV2
CDR3aa: CAIARGGGDNEQFF
CDR3nt: TGTGCCATAGCAAGGGGTGGGGGGGACAATGAGCAGTTCTTC

abundance: -
j_gene: TRBJ2-7
d_gene: TRBD1
v_gene: TRBV12-3/TRBV12-4
CDR3aa: CASSPDRDNNEQYF
CDR3nt: TGTGCCAGCAGCCCCGACAGGGACAATAACGAGCAGTACTTC

abundance: -
j_gene: TRBJ1-2
d_gene: -
v_gene: TRBV7-3
CDR3aa: CASSSSGGGGYGYTF
CDR3nt: TGTGCCAGCAGCTCCTCCGGGGGGGGCGGCTATGGCTACACCTTC

abundance: -
j_gene: TRBJ2-1
d_gene: TRBD2
v_gene: TRBV4-1
CDR3aa: CASSQDLLASGGAHNEQFF
CDR3nt: TGCGCCAGCAGCCAAGATCTCCTGGCTAGCGGGGGGGCCCACAATGAGCAGTTCTTC

abundance: few
j_gene: TRBJ2-1
d_gene: -
v_gene: TRBV3-1
CDR3aa: CASSQGAMPHEQFF
CDR3nt: TGTGCCAGCAGCCAGGGGGCGATGCCCCATGAGCAGTTCTTC

abundance: -
j_gene: TRBJ1-6
d_gene: -
v_gene: TRBV2
CDR3aa: CASSPQDGSPLHF
CDR3nt: TGTGCCAGCAGTCCACAGGATGGTTCACCCCTCCACTTT

abundance: -
j_gene: TRBJ2-1
d_gene: -
v_gene: TRBV7-8
CDR3aa: CASSLGWSGTYNEQFF
CDR3nt: TGTGCCAGCAGCTTAGGATGGAGCGGCACCTACAATGAGCAGTTCTTC

abundance: few
j_gene: TRBJ2-7
d_gene: TRBD1
v_gene: TRBV5-6
CDR3aa: CASSIDRASSYEQYF
CDR3nt: TGTGCCAGCAGCATAGACAGGGCCTCCTCCTACGAGCAGTACTTC

abundance: -
j_gene: TRBJ2-5
d_gene: -
v_gene: TRBV7-9
CDR3aa: CASSSVNGETQYF
CDR3nt: TGTGCCAGCAGCTCAGTTAATGGGGAGACCCAGTACTTC